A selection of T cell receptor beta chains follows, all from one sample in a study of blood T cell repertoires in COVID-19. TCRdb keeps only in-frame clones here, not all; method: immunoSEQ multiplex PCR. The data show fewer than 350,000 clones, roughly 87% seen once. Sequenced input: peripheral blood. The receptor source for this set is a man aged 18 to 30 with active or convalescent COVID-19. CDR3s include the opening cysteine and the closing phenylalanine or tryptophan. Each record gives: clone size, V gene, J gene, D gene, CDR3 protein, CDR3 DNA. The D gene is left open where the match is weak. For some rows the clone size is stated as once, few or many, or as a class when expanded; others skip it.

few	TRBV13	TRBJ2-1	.	CASSPQRSYNEQFF	TGTGCCAGCAGCCCCCAGCGGTCCTACAATGAGCAGTTCTTC
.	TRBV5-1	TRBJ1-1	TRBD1	CASSLQGDTEAFF	TGCGCCAGCAGCTTGCAGGGGGACACTGAAGCTTTCTTT
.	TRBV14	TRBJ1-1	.	CASSLGQNTEAFF	TGTGCCAGCAGCCTCGGACAGAACACTGAAGCTTTCTTT
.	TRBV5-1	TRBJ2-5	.	CASRGEETQYF	TGCGCCAGCAGAGGGGAAGAGACCCAGTACTTC
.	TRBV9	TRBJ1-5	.	CASSVPWGGSNQPQHF	TGTGCCAGCAGCGTACCGTGGGGGGGCAGCAATCAGCCCCAGCATTTT
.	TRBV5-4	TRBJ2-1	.	CASSSTSLGRYNEQFF	TGTGCCAGCAGCTCTACCTCCCTAGGTCGCTACAATGAGCAGTTCTTC
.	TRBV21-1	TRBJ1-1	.	CASSRYLARGTTEAFF	TGTGCCAGCAGCAGATATCTCGCCAGGGGGACCACTGAAGCTTTCTTT
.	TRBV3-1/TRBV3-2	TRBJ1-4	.	CASSQVAGGKLFF	TGTGCCAGCAGCCAAGTCGCGGGGGGAAAACTGTTTTTT
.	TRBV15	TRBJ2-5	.	CATSLSQETQYF	TGTGCCACCAGCCTTAGCCAAGAGACCCAGTACTTC
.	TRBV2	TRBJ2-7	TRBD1	CASTGTESSYEQYF	TGTGCCAGTACTGGGACAGAGAGCTCCTACGAGCAGTACTTC
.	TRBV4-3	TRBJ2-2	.	CASSQQTRGSTGELFF	TGCGCCAGCAGCCAACAAACTCGAGGGTCCACGGGGGAGCTGTTTTTT
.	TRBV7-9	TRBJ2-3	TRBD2	CASSLERVAGRTDTQYF	TGTGCCAGCAGCTTAGAAAGAGTAGCGGGGAGAACAGATACGCAGTATTTT
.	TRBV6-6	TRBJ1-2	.	CASSYRGLDGYTF	TGTGCCAGCAGTTACCGAGGTCTTGATGGCTACACCTTC
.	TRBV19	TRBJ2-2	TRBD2	CASSVYGTTNTGELFF	TGTGCCAGTAGTGTTTACGGGACTACGAACACCGGGGAGCTGTTTTTT
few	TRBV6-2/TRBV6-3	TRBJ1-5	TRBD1	CASSYSFQSLRDRAFQPQHF	TGTGCCAGCAGTTACTCGTTTCAATCTCTAAGGGACAGGGCGTTTCAGCCCCAGCATTTT
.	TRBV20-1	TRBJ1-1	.	CSASTRGHTEAFF	TGCAGTGCTAGTACCAGGGGTCACACTGAAGCTTTCTTT
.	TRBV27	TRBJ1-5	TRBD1	CASSLTGVRGSIIGNQPQHF	TGTGCCAGCAGTTTGACAGGGGTCAGGGGGAGTATAATTGGCAATCAGCCCCAGCATTTT
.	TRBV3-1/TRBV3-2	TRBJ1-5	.	CASSPGGQPQHF	TGTGCCAGCAGCCCGGGGGGGCAGCCCCAGCATTTT
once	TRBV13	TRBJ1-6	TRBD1	CASSLAPAGGYNSPLHF	TGTGCCAGCAGCTTAGCCCCGGCAGGGGGCTATAATTCACCCCTCCACTTT
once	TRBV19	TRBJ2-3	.	CASSFSGSADTQYF	TGTGCCAGTAGTTTTTCGGGATCAGCAGATACGCAGTATTTT
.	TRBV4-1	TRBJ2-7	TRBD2	CASSQNGGGSYEQYF	TGCGCCAGCAGCCAAAATGGCGGGGGCTCCTACGAGCAGTACTTC
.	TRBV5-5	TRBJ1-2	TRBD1	CASSLVGTGGAAYGYTF	TGTGCCAGCAGCTTGGTTGGGACAGGGGGCGCAGCCTATGGCTACACCTTC
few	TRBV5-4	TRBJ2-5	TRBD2	CASSSSSGWGGETQYF	TGTGCCAGCAGCTCATCCTCTGGGTGGGGGGGAGAGACCCAGTACTTC
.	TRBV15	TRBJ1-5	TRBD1	CATSSGTGNNQPQHF	TGTGCCACCAGCTCCGGGACAGGGAACAATCAGCCCCAGCATTTT
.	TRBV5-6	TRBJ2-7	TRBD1	CASSSGQAIYEQYF	TGTGCCAGCAGCTCGGGACAGGCGATCTACGAGCAGTACTTC
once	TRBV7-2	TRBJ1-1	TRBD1	CASSRDSNTEAFF	TGTGCCAGCAGTAGGGACAGCAACACTGAAGCTTTCTTT
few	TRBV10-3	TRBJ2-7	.	CAISDPGYYEQYF	TGTGCCATCAGTGACCCGGGGTACTACGAGCAGTACTTC
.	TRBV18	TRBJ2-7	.	CASSGDRGSYEQYF	TGTGCCAGCTCGGGGGACCGGGGGTCCTACGAGCAGTACTTC
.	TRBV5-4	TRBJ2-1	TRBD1	CASSRRDRGYNEQFF	TGTGCCAGCAGCCGCCGGGACAGGGGATACAATGAGCAGTTCTTC
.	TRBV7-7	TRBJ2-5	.	CASSPYLSVQETQYF	TGTGCCAGCAGCCCATACCTAAGCGTCCAAGAGACCCAGTACTTC
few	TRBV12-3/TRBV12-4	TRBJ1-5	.	CASSFSSNQPQHF	TGTGCCAGCAGTTTCAGTAGCAATCAGCCCCAGCATTTT
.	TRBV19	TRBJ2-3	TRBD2	CASSIGGVGDTQYF	TGTGCCAGTAGTATCGGGGGGGTCGGGGATACGCAGTATTTT
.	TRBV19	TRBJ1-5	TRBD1	CASHNRGGYQPQHF	TGTGCCAGTCATAACAGGGGCGGGTATCAGCCCCAGCATTTT
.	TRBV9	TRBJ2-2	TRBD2	CASSPRRTRNTGELFF	TGTGCCAGCAGCCCGAGGCGGACTAGGAACACCGGGGAGCTGTTTTTT
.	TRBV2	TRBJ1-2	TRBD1	CASSTDRGKFNYGYTF	TGTGCCAGCAGCACGGACAGGGGGAAATTTAACTATGGCTACACCTTC
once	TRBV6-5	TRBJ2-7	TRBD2	CASSYDAGGYEQYF	TGTGCCAGCAGTTACGACGCGGGGGGCTACGAGCAGTACTTC
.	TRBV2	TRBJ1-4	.	CASSDQGHNEKLFF	TGTGCCAGCAGTGACCAGGGCCATAATGAAAAACTGTTTTTT
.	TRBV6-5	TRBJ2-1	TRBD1	CASSYPRQGTNEQFF	TGTGCCAGCAGTTACCCTCGACAGGGAACCAATGAGCAGTTCTTC
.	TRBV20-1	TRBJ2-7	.	CSASLGGAYEQYF	TGCAGTGCTAGTCTCGGCGGAGCCTACGAGCAGTACTTC
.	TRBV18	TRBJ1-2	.	CASSPAPPSGVNYGYTF	TGTGCCAGCTCACCAGCCCCCCCTAGCGGGGTTAACTATGGCTACACCTTC
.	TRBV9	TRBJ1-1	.	CASSVEGMNTEAFF	TGTGCCAGCAGCGTAGAGGGGATGAACACTGAAGCTTTCTTT
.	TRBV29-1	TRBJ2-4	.	CSVEDGGGVKNIQYF	TGCAGCGTTGAAGACGGCGGTGGAGTCAAAAACATTCAGTACTTC
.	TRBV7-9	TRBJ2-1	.	CASSPQIAAYYNEQFF	TGTGCCAGCAGCCCGCAAATAGCGGCTTACTACAATGAGCAGTTCTTC
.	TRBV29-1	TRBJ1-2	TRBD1	CSVPGGMSYGYTF	TGCAGCGTCCCAGGGGGCATGTCGTATGGCTACACCTTC
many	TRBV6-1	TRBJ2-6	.	CASSEGEISGANVLTF	TGTGCCAGCAGTGAAGGGGAGATCTCTGGGGCCAACGTCCTGACTTTC
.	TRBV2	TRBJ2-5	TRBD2	CASILSGGKTQYF	TGTGCCAGCATTCTTTCGGGGGGAAAAACCCAGTACTTC
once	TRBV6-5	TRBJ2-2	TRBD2	CASRPGLGETGELFF	TGTGCCAGCAGGCCGGGACTAGGAGAGACCGGGGAGCTGTTTTTT
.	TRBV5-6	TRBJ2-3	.	CASSPGDSGSGDTQYF	TGTGCCAGCAGCCCAGGGGACAGCGGGTCCGGAGATACGCAGTATTTT
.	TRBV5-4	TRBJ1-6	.	CASRTGLDSPLHF	TGTGCCAGCAGAACAGGGCTTGACTCACCCCTCCACTTT
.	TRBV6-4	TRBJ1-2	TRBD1	CASSTGTGGDGYTF	TGTGCCAGCAGCACCGGGACAGGGGGCGACGGCTACACCTTC
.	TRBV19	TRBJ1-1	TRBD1	CASSIGDRETGEAFF	TGTGCCAGTAGTATTGGAGACAGGGAAACGGGTGAAGCTTTCTTT
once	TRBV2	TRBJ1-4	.	CASRGDIGEKLFF	TGTGCCAGCAGGGGGGACATCGGGGAAAAACTGTTTTTT
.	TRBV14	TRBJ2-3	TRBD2	CASSWVSSGGSPDTQYF	TGTGCCAGCAGCTGGGTGTCGTCGGGGGGAAGTCCAGATACGCAGTATTTT